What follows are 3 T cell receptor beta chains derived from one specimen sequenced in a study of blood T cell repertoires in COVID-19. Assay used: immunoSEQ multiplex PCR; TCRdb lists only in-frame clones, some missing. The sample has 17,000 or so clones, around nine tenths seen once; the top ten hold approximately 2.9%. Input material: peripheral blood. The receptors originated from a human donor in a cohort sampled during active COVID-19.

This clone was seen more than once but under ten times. The CDR3 protein is CASSPQGPGELFF. In DNA, the CDR3 is TGTGCCAGCAGTCCACAGGGTCCCGGGGAGCTGTTTTTT. V and J are TRBV28 and TRBJ2-2; D perhaps matches TRBD1 (6 bases). CDR1 and CDR2 (germline): MDHEN, SYDVKM. V was pared by 5 bases and J by 6 bases, with 10 bases between. This CDR3 comprises 13 residues.

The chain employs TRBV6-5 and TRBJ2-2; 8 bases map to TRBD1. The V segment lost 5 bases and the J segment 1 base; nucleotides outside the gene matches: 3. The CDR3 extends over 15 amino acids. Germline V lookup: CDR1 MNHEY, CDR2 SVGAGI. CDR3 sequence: CASSRQGLNTGELFF. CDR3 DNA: TGTGCCAGCAGTCGACAGGGGCTGAACACCGGGGAGCTGTTTTTT.

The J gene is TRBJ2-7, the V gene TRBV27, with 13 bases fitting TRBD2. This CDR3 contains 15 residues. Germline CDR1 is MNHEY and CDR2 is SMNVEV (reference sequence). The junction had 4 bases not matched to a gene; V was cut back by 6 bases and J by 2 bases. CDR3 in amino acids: CASSRLAGGPYEQYF. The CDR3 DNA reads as TGTGCCAGCAGCCGACTAGCGGGAGGCCCCTACGAGCAGTACTTC.